One sample yielded the 20 T cell receptor beta chains listed below, sequenced in a study of PD-1 blockade in classical Hodgkin lymphoma. The assay was immunoSEQ multiplex PCR, and TCRdb's table has in-frame clones only and misses some. Among 5,500 to 7,000 clones listed, approximately 75% were seen once. All patients experienced relapse after autologous stem cell transplantation, and brentuximab vedotin exposure was variable. Sequencing was performed on peripheral blood mononuclear cells (PBMCs), taken at baseline. These receptors all come from a human donor with classical Hodgkin lymphoma.

This clone appeared once. The chain links TRBV11-1 to TRBJ2-1, with 7 positions matching TRBD1. Germline values: CDR1 SGHAT, CDR2 FQDESV (reference sequence). The ends lost 1 base at V and 4 bases at J; junction bases unmatched: 1. The CDR3 runs to 14 residues. The CDR3 region is CASSLEDRYNEQFF. The CDR3 DNA is TGTGCCAGCAGCTTAGAGGACAGGTACAATGAGCAGTTCTTC.

This clone was detected only once. This chain joins TRBV7-3 and TRBJ2-1; 8 bases line up with TRBD2. V lost 3 bases, J lost 4 bases, and 5 bases stayed unmatched. Germline-derived CDR1 and CDR2 are SGHTA and FQGTGA. There are 15 residues in the CDR3. The CDR3 loop is CASSFAGLEYNEQFF. DNA of the CDR3: TGTGCCAGCAGCTTCGCGGGACTAGAGTACAATGAGCAGTTCTTC.

The chain couples TRBV27 to TRBJ2-1, with 7 bases that match TRBD2. Germline CDR1 is MNHEY and CDR2 is SMNVEV (reference sequence). V lost 2 bases to trimming and J lost 3 bases; unmatched junction nucleotides: 7. The CDR3 extends over 16 amino acids. The CDR3 coding sequence is TGTGCCAGCAGTTTAGTGGGCGGGAGTCTCTACAATGAGCAGTTCTTC. The encoded protein is CASSLVGGSLYNEQFF.

Remarks on this clone: The junction shows a germline mismatch at one end, possibly a read error. The same CDR3 can be traced to other DNA sequences in this sample. The V call is TRBV9, the J call TRBJ2-2; D gene ambiguous. CDR1 and CDR2 from the germline V gene are SGDLS and YYNGEE. CDR3 length: 14 residues. CDR3 in DNA: TGCGCCAGCAGCGTAGACCCGAACACCGGGGAGCTGTTTTTT. It translates to CASSVDPNTGELFF.

In regard to this clone: The junction and the germline gene differ at one end; a read error may be behind it. The chain employs TRBV10-3 and TRBJ2-7; 7 bases are a match to TRBD1. The CDR3 sequence is 14 residues long. Per the germline V gene, CDR1 is ENHRY and CDR2 is SYGVKD. The CDR3 loop is CAINEAGGNYEQYF. Written as DNA, the CDR3 is TGTGCCATCAATGAGGCAGGGGGAAACTACGAGCAGTACTTC.

The rearrangement uses TRBV2 and TRBJ2-1, with TRBD2 matching 8 bases. The CDR3 has 15 residues. V lost 6 bases, J lost 4 bases, and 8 bases stayed unmatched. Germline assignment: CDR1 SNHLY and CDR2 FYNNEI. The CDR3 loop reads CASRESGSGYNEQFF. CDR3 DNA: TGTGCCAGCAGGGAAAGCGGGAGTGGGTACAATGAGCAGTTCTTC.

CDR3 DNA sequence: TGCGCCAGCAGCCAAGAAAGTGGACTAGCGAGTACGCAGTATTTT. Its translation: CASSQESGLASTQYF. The chain uses TRBV4-1 and TRBJ2-3; the match to TRBD2 covers 9 bases. The CDR3 has 15 amino acids. Germline lookup yields CDR1 MGHRA and CDR2 YSYEKL. With V trimmed by 0 bases and J by 8 bases, 6 bases remained unmatched.

The chain uses TRBV27 and TRBJ1-1; D gene ambiguous. This CDR3 region has 14 residues. Germline CDR1 and CDR2: MNHEY and SMNVEV (reference sequence). V lost 4 bases, J lost 7 bases, and 16 bases lay in between. The chain's CDR3 is CASSYRPDGREAFF. CDR3 nucleotides: TGTGCCAGCAGTTACCGCCCGGACGGGCGTGAAGCTTTCTTT.

A single count supports this clone. CDR3 coding DNA: TGCAGTGTGACAGATACCTATGGCTACACCTTC. Translating gives CSVTDTYGYTF. The chain is built from TRBV20-1 and TRBJ1-2; a possible D gene is TRBD1 (5 bases). Trimming pared 7 bases from V and 4 bases from J, leaving 10 bases between. The CDR3 contains 11 residues. The germline CDR1 and CDR2 sequences are DFQATT and SNEGSKA (reference sequence).

The chain couples TRBV27 to TRBJ2-3; D may be TRBD1 or TRBD2 (6 bases each). Trimming stripped 2 bases from V and 2 bases from J, with 14 bases between. From germline, CDR1 is MNHEY and CDR2 SMNVEV (reference sequence). The CDR3 has 16 residues. The CDR3 region is CASSLVARGATDTQYF. The CDR3 coding sequence is TGTGCCAGCAGTTTAGTGGCTAGGGGGGCCACAGATACGCAGTATTTT.

The chain is built from TRBV7-6 and TRBJ2-7; a possible D gene is TRBD1 (5 bases). The V end lost 5 bases, the J end lost 2 bases, and 10 bases lay between the germline ends. CDR1 is SGHVS and CDR2 is FNYEAQ in the germline V gene. There are 13 residues in the CDR3. The CDR3 DNA sequence: TGTGCCAGCAGCCCACAGGACACCTACGAGCAGTACTTC. It is translated as CASSPQDTYEQYF.

The chain employs TRBV6-6 and TRBJ1-1, with D uncertain. CDR1 and CDR2 (germline): MNHNY, SVGAGI (reference sequence). Trimming left V 10 bases short and J 3 bases short, with 15 bases between. The CDR3 length is 13 residues. The CDR3 nucleotides are TGTGCCACCAAGAGGACTTACGACACTGAAGCTTTCTTT. Translating it yields CATKRTYDTEAFF.

The chain is built from TRBV2 and TRBJ2-1; 7 bases align to TRBD2. CDR3 length: 15 residues. Looked up from germline, CDR1 is SNHLY and CDR2 is FYNNEI. The trim removed 4 bases at V and 7 bases at J, leaving 10 bases unmatched. The CDR3 DNA is TGTGCCAGCAGTGGTTTGGAGGGGCGGGGGAATGAGCAGTTCTTC. As protein: CASSGLEGRGNEQFF.

The chain has TRBV2 and TRBJ1-5; D might be TRBD1 (5 bases). Trimming took off 8 bases at V and 8 bases at J, with 22 bases between the two ends. Germline V gene sequence: CDR1 SNHLY, CDR2 FYNNEI. The CDR3 is made up of 15 amino acids. For the CDR3, the DNA is TGTGCCAGCCCCGTCAGGGACGTTCGGGCGAAGCCCCAGCATTTT. Residues: CASPVRDVRAKPQHF.

V gene TRBV5-1 combines with J gene TRBJ1-3; tentatively, D is TRBD1 (6 bases). The CDR3 covers 14 residues. Germline V gene data show CDR1 as SGHRS and CDR2 as YFSETQ. Trimming stripped 4 bases from V and 1 base from J, with 9 bases between. Written as DNA, the CDR3 is TGCGCCAGCAGCCCCGGGACATCTGGAAACACCATATATTTT. It yields the protein CASSPGTSGNTIYF.

The chain joins TRBV19 to TRBJ2-4; possibly TRBD2 for D (5 bases). V lost 5 bases and J lost 9, with 8 bases in between. This CDR3 region has 11 residues. The germline V gene encodes CDR1 LNHDA and CDR2 SQIVND (reference sequence). The CDR3 spells CASSRAGIQYF. The CDR3 nucleotides are TGTGCCAGTAGTCGGGCGGGCATTCAGTACTTC.

The table lists this clone with a few counts. This chain connects TRBV28 to TRBJ2-2; 8 nucleotides line up with TRBD1. Losses at the gene ends were 2 bases for V and 3 bases for J; bases not matched to a gene: 5. Germline lookup yields CDR1 MDHEN and CDR2 SYDVKM. The length of the CDR3 is 16 residues. CDR3: CASSLHGQGYTGELFF. The CDR3 DNA is TGTGCCAGCAGTTTACATGGACAGGGCTACACCGGGGAGCTGTTTTTT.

The genes are TRBV6-4 and TRBJ1-4; 12 bases fit TRBD1. The length of the CDR3 is 18 residues. Trimming took 0 bases from V and 4 from J; bases not matched to a gene: 6. In germline, CDR1 is MRHNA, CDR2 SNTAGT. The CDR3 bases are TGTGCCAGCAGTGACTCCACCGGGACAGGGGGCTTTAATGAAAAACTGTTTTTT. Amino acid sequence: CASSDSTGTGGFNEKLFF.

The V call is TRBV2, the J call TRBJ2-3; possible D gene TRBD2, 5 bases. From germline, CDR1 is SNHLY and CDR2 FYNNEI. Trimming took off 6 bases at V and 0 bases at J, with 10 bases between the two ends. This CDR3 spans 14 amino acids. The DNA of the CDR3 is TGTGCCAGCAGGCTTTGGACTAGCACAGATACGCAGTATTTT. Protein sequence: CASRLWTSTDTQYF.

In regard to this clone: Other DNA sequences from this sample encode an identical CDR3 as well. The chain is built from TRBV19 and TRBJ1-5; D call uncertain. Germline V gives CDR1 LNHDA, CDR2 SQIVND (reference sequence). The germline V and J ends were trimmed by 4 bases and 4 bases, with 5 bases remaining between them. The CDR3 is made up of 12 amino acids. CDR3 region: CASSTGNQPQHF. CDR3 nucleotides: TGTGCCAGTAGTACTGGTAATCAGCCCCAGCATTTT. Supplemented by reference TRBV19 and TRBJ1-5, the full variable domain reads DGGITQSPKYLFRKEGQNVTLSCEQNLNHDAMYWYRQDPGQGLRLIYYSQIVNDFQKGDIAEGYSVSREKKESFPLTVTSAQKNPTAFYLCASSTGNQPQHFGDGTRLSIL.